This TCR beta chain is from a study of cytomegalovirus exposure and HLA in healthy donors (dated 2017 in TCRdb). General notes on the study: An earlier analysis of approximately 590 of the donors reported 250 to 350 Gb of sequence data and roughly 100 million unique TCR beta sequences from about 200 million T cells. Around 320 gigabases of sequencing data and some 85 million unique TCR sequences were included in an early release covering about 700 HLA-typed donors. Of the roughly 410 genotyped donors, roughly 76% were placed in the genetic ancestry cluster associated with self-reported Caucasian donors. The aim of the study was to test whether cataloging public T cell receptors could identify signatures of past pathogen exposure. The T cell repertoires of around 670 subjects were profiled by immunosequencing and related to cytomegalovirus serostatus. Along with the roughly 670-subject first cohort, a separate validation cohort of over a hundred different subjects was used. To predict cytomegalovirus infection status, the study brought together high-throughput TCR immunosequencing, statistical association of individual TCRs with disease status, and machine learning. A later analysis re-examined previously published TCR beta repertoires from 500 to 700 donors and added high-resolution HLA genotyping to investigate patterns of TCR occurrence. The later analysis used no new phenotypic data to find candidate immune exposures, relying instead on TCR beta sequences and their occurrence across donors. An earlier analysis of 587 of the donors used high-throughput TCR beta sequencing to judge whether each TCR beta V gene segment behaved as functional or pseudogenic. Donor age, sex, ethnicity and CMV serostatus were compiled alongside the repertoire data. Genome-wide SNP genotypes for about 65% of the roughly 670 donors were used in a later genetic analysis, which treated that subset as a discovery cohort. Every repertoire in the discovery cohort had been generated on one and the same sequencing platform. HLA typing covered class I and class II loci at four-digit resolution. The number of typed donors differed by locus: about 620-640 for A, B, C, DRB1 and DQB1; approximately 530 for DQA1; approximately 600 for DPA1; and around 450 for DPB1. Roughly five DR-DQ haplotypes were handled as single units for association and clustering, since linkage in the cohort was strong. Among some 400 genotyped donors of the cohort, an average of around 220,000 unique TCR beta nucleotide sequences was sequenced per donor, of which about 19% were non-productive.

The cohort consisted of hundreds of healthy bone marrow donors. At the time of sampling, all cohort members were nominally healthy, though unrecorded immune exposures were likely present. The donor was CMV seropositive and was included in the group of approximately 300 seropositive cohort members. Every donor gave a peripheral blood sample, and the peripheral blood mononuclear cells from that sample were used for TCR beta sequencing. The Qiagen DNeasy Blood Extraction Kit was used to extract genomic DNA from the blood cell samples. Taken from the germline V gene, the CDR1 and CDR2 loops are SGHRS and YFSETQ. Counted from cysteine to phenylalanine, this CDR3 has 14 amino acids. CDR3 DNA only is kept here, 42 bases in frame from base 1. V ends up 7 bases short and J 3 bases short, with an unmatched junction base count of 6. Libraries were prepared through the immunoSEQ multiplex PCR assay. The multiplex PCR relied on a mix of 60 forward primers for TCR Vbeta segments and 13 reverse primers for TCR Jbeta segments. The CDR3 region of rearranged TCR beta genes was amplified from genomic DNA with a multiplex PCR assay. The Illumina HiSeq System was used to sequence the amplified TCR beta libraries as 87-base-pair reads. As for the authors' bioinformatics: A later analysis tallied 75 million to 85 million unique TCR beta chains across the 650 to 750 repertoires, and approximately 9.9 million of those chains were shared by two or more donors. A nearest-neighbor algorithm error-corrected the raw reads and collapsed the reads into unique sequences, merging closely related sequences to remove PCR and sequencing errors. Alignment of CDR3 sequences to IMGT reference sequences was used to assign V, D and J gene segments. Each retained sequence needed at least a six-nucleotide match to both a V gene segment and a J gene segment. A rearrangement counted as productive if the CDR3 had no stop codons and remained in frame with V and J, and every other rearrangement counted as non-productive. CDR3 was defined according to IMGT convention as the region running from the second conserved V-encoded cysteine to the conserved J-encoded phenylalanine. The earlier analysis of fewer than 700 of the donors excluded sequences that lacked an unambiguous match to a single V gene segment. In an earlier analysis of several hundred of the donors, V segments were called functional above 56.7% productive rearrangements and were called segregating when the between-donor standard deviation exceeded 5%. A statistical classification framework was built to diagnose cytomegalovirus status from the catalog of TCR beta chain sequences. V and J gene assignment, in a later analysis, came from comparing TCR nucleotide sequences with IMGT/GENE-DB human TR gene sequences. A later analysis assigned CDR3 sequences and most-parsimonious VDJ recombination scenarios with the TCRdist pipeline. In a later analysis, every TCR beta chain was defined by the combination of its CDR3 amino acid sequence and its V-gene family, and reads without a unique V-gene family were dropped. As a way to deal with suspected cross-contamination and a sequencing artifact, a later analysis dropped under 600 nucleotide sequences that were highly shared and had low generation probability. In a later analysis, a clonal expansion index was calculated for each public chain from normalized within-repertoire ranks of inferred template counts. In a later analysis, generation probabilities were computed with a VDJ recombination model fitted to out-of-frame rearrangements, and the resulting probabilities were checked against IGoR. Hypergeometric tests were used in a later analysis to score TCR-TCR, TCR-HLA and TCR-CMV co-occurrence, with a repertoire-size bias correction applied to the TCR pairs. In a later analysis, false discovery rates were estimated by permuting HLA or CMV assignments 20 times. In a later analysis, co-occurring TCRs were grouped with DBSCAN, and TCRdist sequence similarity was added when clustering was performed within HLA-allele-positive subsets. For co-occurrence clustering, repertoires with fewer than 30,000 or more than 120,000 public chains were excluded, along with roughly five repertoires with anomalous nucleotide sharing. Held by TCRdb, this immuneACCESS table contains in-frame sequences only and omits some clones. Under half of the omission traces to an unresolved V gene where checked; the cause of the rest is unknown. That table furnishes V, J and clone size, whereas the DNA furnished D and trimming. A total of 150,000 or so clones appear in this sample, 75% of them only once. About 7.7% of the sample belongs to the ten largest clones.

Worth noting for this clone: Its recognized antigen is unknown. The record has no base qualities; no much larger clone is one base away.

Overall study results and their limits: Most TCR sequences were seen in very few donors, while some public TCRs were found in many individuals. Linkage disequilibrium might explain the correlated functional status among segregating V segments, but an unknown experimental factor could not be ruled out. According to a later analysis, parvovirus B19, influenza, CMV and Epstein-Barr virus appeared linked to several top co-occurrence clusters. In vitro tests confirmed that a few of the cytomegalovirus-associated TCR beta chains recognize cytomegalovirus antigens. The authors suggested that the approach could potentially be extended to other disease states and immunological phenotypes. Because HLA typing was unavailable for some donors at each locus, only the typed subset was used in association tests. Assigning TCR associations to individual alleles was difficult when HLA alleles, especially DR and DQ, strongly co-occurred. In a later analysis, HLA-associated TCR beta chains showed more clonal expansion and lower generation probabilities than non-associated chains that were equally common. Immune exposure information for the cohort was limited to CMV serostatus. A later analysis found that most CMV-associated TCR beta chains appeared HLA-restricted, with HLA associations seemingly driven largely by CMV exposure. A further reported finding was that TCR beta sequences accurately predicted the HLA-A and HLA-B alleles for most subjects in the first cohort. The 87-base-pair reads could not distinguish some IMGT-functional V segments, including TRBV6-2 and TRBV6-3, so those segments were excluded. Presence/absence analyses assumed roughly uniform sequencing depth across donors, an assumption that may not hold. In a later genetic analysis, fewer N-insertions in productive TCRs were reported among donors in an Asian-associated ancestry cluster than the approximately 710-donor mean. In a later genetic analysis, a missense DCLRE1C variant was associated with V-gene and J-gene trimming of TCR beta chains, and the association was replicated in an independent cohort. The study gave a list of roughly 150 TCR beta chains associated with cytomegalovirus. Because counts were too low, roughly 17 rarely observed V segments, including chromosome 9 orphons, were left out of the earlier analysis of some 640 of the donors. In a later analysis, the rate of TCR association differed among HLA loci, with DRB1 alleles having the most associated TCRs and HLA-C alleles having the fewest. At a false discovery rate of 0.05, a later analysis linked about 17,000 TCR beta sequences to specific HLA alleles. In an earlier analysis of 587 of the donors, most TCR beta V segments appeared in productive rearrangements about 87% or about 30% of the time, broadly matching IMGT annotations. The classifier was reported to diagnose cytomegalovirus status with high specificity and sensitivity in both the original and validation cohorts. The cohort was sequenced for TCR beta chains only, and without alpha or paired-chain data the features that could be detected were limited. A cluster of highly shared sequence variants was judged likely to be a technical artifact of the sequencing pipeline.

The chain couples TRBV5-1 to TRBJ2-5; TRBD1 aligns with 10 central bases. Sequencing was performed on PBMCs. The TCR comes from a woman in her 40s in good health and CMV-seropositive. The DNA reads as follows: TGCGCCAGCCGACCAGGGACAGGGGAAGAGACCCAGTACTTC. It codes for CASRPGTGEETQYF.